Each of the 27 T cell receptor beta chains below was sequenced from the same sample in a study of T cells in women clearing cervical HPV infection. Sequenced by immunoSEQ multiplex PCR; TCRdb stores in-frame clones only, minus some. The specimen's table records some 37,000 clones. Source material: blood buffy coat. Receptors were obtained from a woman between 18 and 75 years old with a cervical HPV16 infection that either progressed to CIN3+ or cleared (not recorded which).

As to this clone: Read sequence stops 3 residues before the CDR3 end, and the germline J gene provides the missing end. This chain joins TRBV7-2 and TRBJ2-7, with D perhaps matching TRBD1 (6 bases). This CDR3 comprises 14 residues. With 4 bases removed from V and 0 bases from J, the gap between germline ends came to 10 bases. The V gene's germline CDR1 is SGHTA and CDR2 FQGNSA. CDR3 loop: CASSSEDSSYEQYF. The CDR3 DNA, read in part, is TGTGCCAGCAGCTCAGAGGACAGCTCCTACGAG. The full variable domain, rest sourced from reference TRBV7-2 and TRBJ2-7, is GAGVSQSPSNKVTEKGKDVELRCDPISGHTALYWYRQSLGQGLEFLIYFQGNSAPDKSGLPSDRFSAERTGGSVSTLTIQRTQQEDSAVYLCASSSEDSSYEQYFGPGTRLTVT.

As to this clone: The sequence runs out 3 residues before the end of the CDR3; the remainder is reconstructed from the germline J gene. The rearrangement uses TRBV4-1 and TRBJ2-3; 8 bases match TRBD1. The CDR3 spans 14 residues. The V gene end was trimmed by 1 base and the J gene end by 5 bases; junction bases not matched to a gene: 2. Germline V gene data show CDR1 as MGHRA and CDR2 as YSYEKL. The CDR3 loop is CASSQGQGKDTQYF. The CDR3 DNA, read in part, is TGCGCCAGCAGCCAAGGACAGGGGAAAGATACG.

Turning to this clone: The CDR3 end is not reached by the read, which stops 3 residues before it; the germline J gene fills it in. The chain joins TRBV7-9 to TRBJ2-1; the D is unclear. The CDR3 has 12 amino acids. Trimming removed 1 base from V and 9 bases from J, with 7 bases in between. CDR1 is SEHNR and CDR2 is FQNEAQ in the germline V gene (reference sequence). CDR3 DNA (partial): TGTGCCAGCAGCTTAGGGCGGAGTGAG. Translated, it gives CASSLGRSE. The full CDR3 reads CASSLGRSEQFF.

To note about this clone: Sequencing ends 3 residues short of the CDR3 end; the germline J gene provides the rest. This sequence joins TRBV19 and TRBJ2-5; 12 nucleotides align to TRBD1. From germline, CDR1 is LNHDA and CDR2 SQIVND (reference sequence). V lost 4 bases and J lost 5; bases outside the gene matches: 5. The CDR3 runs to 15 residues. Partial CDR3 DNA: TGTGCCAGTAGTACGGGGACAGGGGGCCGGGAGACC. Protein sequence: CASSTGTGGRET. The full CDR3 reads CASSTGTGGRETQYF.

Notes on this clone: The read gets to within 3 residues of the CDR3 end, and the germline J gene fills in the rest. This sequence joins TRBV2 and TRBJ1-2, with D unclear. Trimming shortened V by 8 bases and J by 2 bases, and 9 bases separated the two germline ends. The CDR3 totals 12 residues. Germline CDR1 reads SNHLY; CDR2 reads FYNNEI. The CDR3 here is CASSIQNYGYTF. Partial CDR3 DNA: TGTGCCAGCTCGATACAGAACTATGGC. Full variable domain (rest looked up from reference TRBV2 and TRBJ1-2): EPEVTQTPSHQVTQMGQEVILRCVPISNHLYFYWYRQILGQKVEFLVSFYNNEISEKSEIFDDQFSVERPDGSNFTLKIRSTKLEDSAMYFCASSIQNYGYTFGSGTRLTVV.

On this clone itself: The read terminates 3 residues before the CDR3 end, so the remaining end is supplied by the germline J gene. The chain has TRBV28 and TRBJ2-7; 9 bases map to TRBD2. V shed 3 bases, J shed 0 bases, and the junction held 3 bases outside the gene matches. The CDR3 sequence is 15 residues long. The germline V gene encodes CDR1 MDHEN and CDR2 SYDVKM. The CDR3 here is CASSFVREGSYEQYF. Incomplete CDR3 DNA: TGTGCCAGCAGTTTTGTGCGGGAGGGCTCCTACGAG.

Incomplete CDR3 DNA: TGTGCCAGCAGTCCAGGGACAGGCGGGCCC. As protein: CASSPGTGGP. The entire CDR3 is CASSPGTGGPQHF. This chain joins TRBV28 and TRBJ1-5, with 8 bases matching TRBD1. The read terminates 3 residues ahead of where the CDR3 ends, so the germline J gene completes it. V shed 5 bases and J 9 bases; nucleotides not matched to a gene: 6. The germline gives CDR1 MDHEN, CDR2 SYDVKM. The CDR3 sequence is 13 residues long.

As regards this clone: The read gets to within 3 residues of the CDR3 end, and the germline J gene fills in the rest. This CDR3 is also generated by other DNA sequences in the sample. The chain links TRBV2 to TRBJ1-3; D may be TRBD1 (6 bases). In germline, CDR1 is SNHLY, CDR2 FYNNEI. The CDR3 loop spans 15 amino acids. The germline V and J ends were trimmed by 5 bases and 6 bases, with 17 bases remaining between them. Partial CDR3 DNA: TGTGCCAGCAGTCTACAGGGAGGACCGGAAAACACC. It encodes CASSLQGGPENT. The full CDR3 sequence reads CASSLQGGPENTIYF.

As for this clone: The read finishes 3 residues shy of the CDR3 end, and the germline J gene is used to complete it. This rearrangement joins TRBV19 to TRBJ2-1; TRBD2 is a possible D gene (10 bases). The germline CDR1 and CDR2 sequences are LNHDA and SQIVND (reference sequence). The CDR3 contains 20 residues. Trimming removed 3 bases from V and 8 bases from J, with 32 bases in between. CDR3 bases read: TGTGCCAGTAGTATGTCGGGGACAGGGCGTCCTAGCGGGAGTTCCCATGAG. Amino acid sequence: CASSMSGTGRPSGSSHE. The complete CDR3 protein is CASSMSGTGRPSGSSHEQFF.

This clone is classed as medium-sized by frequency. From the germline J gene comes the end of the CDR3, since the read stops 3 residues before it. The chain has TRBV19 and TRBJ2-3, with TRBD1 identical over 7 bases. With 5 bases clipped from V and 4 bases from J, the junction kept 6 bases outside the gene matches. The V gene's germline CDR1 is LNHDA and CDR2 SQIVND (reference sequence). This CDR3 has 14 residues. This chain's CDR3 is CASSGQGESDTQYF. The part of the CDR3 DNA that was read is TGTGCCAGTAGTGGCCAGGGGGAGTCAGATACG.

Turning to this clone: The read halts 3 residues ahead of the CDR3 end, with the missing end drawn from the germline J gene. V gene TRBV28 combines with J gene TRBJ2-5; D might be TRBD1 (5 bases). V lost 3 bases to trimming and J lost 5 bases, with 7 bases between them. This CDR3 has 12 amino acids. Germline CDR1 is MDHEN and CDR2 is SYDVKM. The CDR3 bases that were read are TGTGCCAGCAGTTTGAACAGGGAGACC. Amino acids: CASSLNRET. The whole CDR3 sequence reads CASSLNRETQYF. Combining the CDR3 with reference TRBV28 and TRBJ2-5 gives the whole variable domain DVKVTQSSRYLVKRTGEKVFLECVQDMDHENMFWYRQDPGLGLRLIYFSYDVKMKEKGDIPEGYSVSREKKERFSLILESASTNQTSMYLCASSLNRETQYFGPGTRLLVL.

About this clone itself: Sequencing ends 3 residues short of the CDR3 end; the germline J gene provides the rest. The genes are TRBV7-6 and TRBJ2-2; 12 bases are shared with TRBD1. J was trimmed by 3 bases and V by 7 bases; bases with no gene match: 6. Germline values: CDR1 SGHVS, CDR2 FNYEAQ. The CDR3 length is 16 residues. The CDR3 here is CASTGQGAPDTGELFF. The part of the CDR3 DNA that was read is TGTGCCAGCACGGGACAGGGGGCGCCGGACACCGGGGAG.

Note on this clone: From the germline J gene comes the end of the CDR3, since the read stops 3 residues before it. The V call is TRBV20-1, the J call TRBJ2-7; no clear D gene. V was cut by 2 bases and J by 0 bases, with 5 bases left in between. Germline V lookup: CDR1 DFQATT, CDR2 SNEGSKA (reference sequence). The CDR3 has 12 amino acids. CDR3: CSARQSSYEQYF. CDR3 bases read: TGCAGTGCTAGACAGAGCTCCTACGAG.

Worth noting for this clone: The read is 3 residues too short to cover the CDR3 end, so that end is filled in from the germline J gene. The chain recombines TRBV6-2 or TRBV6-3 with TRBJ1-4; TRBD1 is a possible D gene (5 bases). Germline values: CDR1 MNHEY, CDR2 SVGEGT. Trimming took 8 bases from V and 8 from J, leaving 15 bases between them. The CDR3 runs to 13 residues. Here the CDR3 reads CASRPTWGEKLFF. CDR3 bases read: TGTGCCAGCCGGCCCACGTGGGGCGAAAAA.

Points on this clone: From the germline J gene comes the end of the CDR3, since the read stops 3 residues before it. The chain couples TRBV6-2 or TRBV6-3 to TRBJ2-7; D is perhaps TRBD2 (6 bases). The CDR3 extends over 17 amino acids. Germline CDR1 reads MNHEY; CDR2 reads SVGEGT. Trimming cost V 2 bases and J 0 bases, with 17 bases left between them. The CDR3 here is CASSYPGGAQFSYEQYF. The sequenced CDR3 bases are TGTGCCAGCAGTTACCCCGGGGGTGCCCAATTCTCCTACGAG.

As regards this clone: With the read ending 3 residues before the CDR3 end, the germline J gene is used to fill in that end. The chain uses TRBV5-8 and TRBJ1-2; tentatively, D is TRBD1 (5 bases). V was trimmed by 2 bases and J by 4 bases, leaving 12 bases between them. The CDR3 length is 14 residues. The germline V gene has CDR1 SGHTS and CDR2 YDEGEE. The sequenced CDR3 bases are TGTGCCAGCAGCTTTGGGGGGTCTAGCTATGGC. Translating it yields CASSFGGSSYG. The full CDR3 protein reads CASSFGGSSYGYTF. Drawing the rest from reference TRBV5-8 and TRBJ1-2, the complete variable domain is EAGVTQSPTHLIKTRGQQATLRCSPISGHTSVYWYQQALGLGLQFLLWYDEGEERNRGNFPPRFSGRQFPNYSSELNVNALELEDSALYLCASSFGGSSYGYTFGSGTRLTVV.

The CDR3 loop reads CASSSSGTGGETQYF. The sequenced CDR3 bases are TGTGCCAGCAGCTCGTCCGGGACAGGGGGAGAGACC. The chain uses TRBV5-6 and TRBJ2-5; TRBD1 matches 11 bases. The CDR3 end falls 3 residues outside the read, so it is completed with the germline J gene. Germline CDR1 reads SGHDT; CDR2 reads YYEEEE. The CDR3 sequence is 15 residues long. The trim removed 3 bases at V and 4 bases at J, leaving 5 bases unmatched. The full variable domain, rest sourced from reference TRBV5-6 and TRBJ2-5, is DAGVTQSPTHLIKTRGQQVTLRCSPKSGHDTVSWYQQALGQGPQFIFQYYEEEERQRGNFPDRFSGHQFPNYSSELNVNALLLGDSALYLCASSSSGTGGETQYFGPGTRLLVL.

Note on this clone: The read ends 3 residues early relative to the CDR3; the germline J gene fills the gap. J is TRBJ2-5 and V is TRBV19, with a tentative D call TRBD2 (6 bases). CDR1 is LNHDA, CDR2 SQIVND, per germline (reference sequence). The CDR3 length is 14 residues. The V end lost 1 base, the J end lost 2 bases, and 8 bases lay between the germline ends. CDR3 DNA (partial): TGTGCCAGTAGTATAGTAGCGGCTCAAGAGACC. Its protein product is CASSIVAAQET. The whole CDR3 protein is CASSIVAAQETQYF.

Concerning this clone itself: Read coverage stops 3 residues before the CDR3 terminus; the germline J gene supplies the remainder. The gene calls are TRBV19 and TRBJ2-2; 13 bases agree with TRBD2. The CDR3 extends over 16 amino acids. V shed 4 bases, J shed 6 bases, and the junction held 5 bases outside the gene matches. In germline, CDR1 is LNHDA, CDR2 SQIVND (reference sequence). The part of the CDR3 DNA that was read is TGTGCCAGTAGTACAAGACTAGCGGGAGGCCCCGGGGAG. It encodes CASSTRLAGGPGE. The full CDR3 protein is CASSTRLAGGPGELFF. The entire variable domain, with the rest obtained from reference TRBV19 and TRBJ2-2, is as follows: DGGITQSPKYLFRKEGQNVTLSCEQNLNHDAMYWYRQDPGQGLRLIYYSQIVNDFQKGDIAEGYSVSREKKESFPLTVTSAQKNPTAFYLCASSTRLAGGPGELFFGEGSRLTVL.

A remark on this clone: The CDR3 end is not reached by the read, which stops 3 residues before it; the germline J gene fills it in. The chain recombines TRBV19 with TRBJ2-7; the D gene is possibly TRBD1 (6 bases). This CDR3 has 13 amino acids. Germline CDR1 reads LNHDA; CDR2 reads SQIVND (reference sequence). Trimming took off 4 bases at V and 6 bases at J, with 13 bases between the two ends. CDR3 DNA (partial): TGTGCCAGTAGTAAAACAGGGATGGGCGAG. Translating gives CASSKTGMGE. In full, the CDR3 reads CASSKTGMGEQYF.

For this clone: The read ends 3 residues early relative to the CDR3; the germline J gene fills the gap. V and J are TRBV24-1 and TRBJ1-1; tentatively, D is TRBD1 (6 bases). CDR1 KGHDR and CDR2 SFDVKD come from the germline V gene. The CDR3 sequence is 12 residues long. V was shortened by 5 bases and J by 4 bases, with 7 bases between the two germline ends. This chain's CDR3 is CATSARGTEAFF. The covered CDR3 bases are TGTGCCACCAGTGCCAGGGGCACTGAA.

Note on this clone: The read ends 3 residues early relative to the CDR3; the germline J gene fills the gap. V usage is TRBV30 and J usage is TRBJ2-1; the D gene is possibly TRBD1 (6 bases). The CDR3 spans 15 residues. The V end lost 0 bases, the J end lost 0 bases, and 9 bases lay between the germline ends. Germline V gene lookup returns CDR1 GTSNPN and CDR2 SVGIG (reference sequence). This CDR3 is CAWSVPGASYNEQFF. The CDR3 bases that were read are TGTGCCTGGAGTGTACCAGGGGCCTCCTACAATGAG. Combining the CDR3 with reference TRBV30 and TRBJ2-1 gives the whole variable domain SQTIHQWPATLVQPVGSPLSLECTVEGTSNPNLYWYRQAAGRGLQLLFYSVGIGQISSEVPQNLSASRPQDRQFILSSKKLLLSDSGFYLCAWSVPGASYNEQFFGPGTRLTVL.

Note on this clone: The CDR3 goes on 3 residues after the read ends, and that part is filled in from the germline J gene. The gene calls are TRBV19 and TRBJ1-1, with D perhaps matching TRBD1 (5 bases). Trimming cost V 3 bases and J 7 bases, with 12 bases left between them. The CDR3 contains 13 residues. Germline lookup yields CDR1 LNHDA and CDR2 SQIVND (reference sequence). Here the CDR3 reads CASSIGRQNEAFF. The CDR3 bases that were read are TGTGCCAGTAGTATTGGACGACAGAATGAA.

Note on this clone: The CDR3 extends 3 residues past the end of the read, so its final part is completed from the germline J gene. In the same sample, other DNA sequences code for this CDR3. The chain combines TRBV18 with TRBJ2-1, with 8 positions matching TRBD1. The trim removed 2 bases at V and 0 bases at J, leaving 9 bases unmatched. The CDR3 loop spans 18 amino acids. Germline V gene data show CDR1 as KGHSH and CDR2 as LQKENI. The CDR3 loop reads CASSPGLGTGSSYNEQFF. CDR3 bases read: TGTGCCAGCTCACCAGGCCTGGGGACAGGAAGCTCCTACAATGAG.

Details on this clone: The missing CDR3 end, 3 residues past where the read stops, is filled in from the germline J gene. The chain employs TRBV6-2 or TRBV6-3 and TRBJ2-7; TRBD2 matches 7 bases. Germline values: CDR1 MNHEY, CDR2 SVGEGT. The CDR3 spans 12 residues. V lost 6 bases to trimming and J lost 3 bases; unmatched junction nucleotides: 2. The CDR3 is CASRTSNYEQYF. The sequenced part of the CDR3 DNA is TGTGCCAGCAGGACTAGCAACTACGAG.

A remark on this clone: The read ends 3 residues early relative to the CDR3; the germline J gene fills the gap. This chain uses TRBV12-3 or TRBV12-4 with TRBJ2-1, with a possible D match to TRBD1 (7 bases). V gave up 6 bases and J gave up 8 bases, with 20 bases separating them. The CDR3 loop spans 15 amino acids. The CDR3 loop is CASRGRGNRGDEQFF. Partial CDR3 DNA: TGTGCCAGCAGAGGGCGGGGTAACAGGGGCGATGAG.

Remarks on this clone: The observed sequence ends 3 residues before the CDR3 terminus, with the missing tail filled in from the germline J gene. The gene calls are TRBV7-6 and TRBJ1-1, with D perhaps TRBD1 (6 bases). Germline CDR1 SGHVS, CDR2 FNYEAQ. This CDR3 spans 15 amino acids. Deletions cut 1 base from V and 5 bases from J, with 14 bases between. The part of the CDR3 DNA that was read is TGTGCCAGCAGCTTAGATGGGGGGGCGCTTACTGAA. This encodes CASSLDGGALTE. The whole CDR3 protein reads CASSLDGGALTEAFF. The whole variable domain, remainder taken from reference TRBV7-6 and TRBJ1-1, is GAGVSQSPRYKVTKRGQDVALRCDPISGHVSLYWYRQALGQGPEFLTYFNYEAQQDKSGLPNDRFSAERPEGSISTLTIQRTEQRDSAMYRCASSLDGGALTEAFFGQGTRLTVV.